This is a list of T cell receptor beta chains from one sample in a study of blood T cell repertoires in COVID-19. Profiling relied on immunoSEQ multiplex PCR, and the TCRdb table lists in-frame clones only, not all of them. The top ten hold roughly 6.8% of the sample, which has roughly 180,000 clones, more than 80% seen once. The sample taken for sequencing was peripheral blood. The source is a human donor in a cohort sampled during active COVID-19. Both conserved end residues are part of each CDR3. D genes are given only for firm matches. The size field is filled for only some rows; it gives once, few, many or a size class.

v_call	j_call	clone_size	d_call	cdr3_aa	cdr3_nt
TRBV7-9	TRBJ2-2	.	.	CASSLLIQGTGELFF	TGTGCCAGCAGCTTACTGATACAGGGCACCGGGGAGCTGTTTTTT
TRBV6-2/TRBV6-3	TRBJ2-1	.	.	CASSYGAANEQFF	TGTGCCAGCAGTTACGGGGCGGCCAATGAGCAGTTCTTC
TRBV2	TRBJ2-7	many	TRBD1	CASSPYRGQRYYEQYF	TGTGCCAGCAGTCCTTACAGGGGGCAGCGATACTACGAGCAGTACTTC
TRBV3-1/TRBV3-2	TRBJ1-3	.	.	CASSPLGNTIYF	TGTGCCAGCAGCCCCCTCGGGAACACCATATATTTT
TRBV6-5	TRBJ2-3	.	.	CAIRATDTQYF	TGTGCCATTAGAGCCACAGATACGCAGTATTTT
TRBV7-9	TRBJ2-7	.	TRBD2	CASSSSSGGAGEQYF	TGTGCCAGCAGCTCCTCTAGCGGGGGGGCCGGGGAGCAGTACTTC
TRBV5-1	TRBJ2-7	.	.	CASSLLQGSYEQYF	TGCGCCAGCAGCTTGTTGCAGGGGTCCTACGAGCAGTACTTC
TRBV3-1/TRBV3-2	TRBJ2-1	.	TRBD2	CASSQVGAGDFDNEQFF	TGTGCCAGCAGCCAAGTAGGAGCGGGGGACTTTGACAATGAGCAGTTCTTC
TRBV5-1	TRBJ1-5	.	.	CASSLEEGQPQHF	TGCGCCAGCAGCTTGGAGGAGGGACAGCCCCAGCATTTT
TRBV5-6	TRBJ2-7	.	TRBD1	CASSRLGGLTGGKSYEQYF	TGTGCCAGCAGCCGACTTGGGGGCCTGACAGGGGGCAAATCCTACGAGCAGTACTTC
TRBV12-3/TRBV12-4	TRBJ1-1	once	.	CASSFGGNTEAFF	TGTGCCAGCAGTTTCGGGGGGAACACTGAAGCTTTCTTT
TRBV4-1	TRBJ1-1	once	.	CASRAVFGIMNTEAFF	TGCGCCAGCAGGGCAGTGTTCGGGATAATGAACACTGAAGCTTTCTTT
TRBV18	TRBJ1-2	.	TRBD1	CASSPGQEDYGYTF	TGTGCCAGTTCACCGGGACAGGAGGACTATGGCTACACCTTC
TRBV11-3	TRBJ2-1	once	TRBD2	CASSHSTSGDSYAYEQFF	TGTGCCAGCAGCCATTCGACTAGCGGGGACTCTTACGCTTACGAGCAGTTCTTC
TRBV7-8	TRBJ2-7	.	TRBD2	CASSSPEGGGSYEQYF	TGTGCCAGCAGCTCCCCAGAGGGCGGGGGCTCCTACGAGCAGTACTTC
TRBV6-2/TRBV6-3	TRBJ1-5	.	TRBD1	CASSYRDRDQHF	TGTGCCAGCAGTTACCGGGACAGGGACCAGCATTTT
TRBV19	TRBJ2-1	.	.	CASSGDLSSYNEQFF	TGTGCCAGTAGTGGGGACTTGAGCTCCTACAATGAGCAGTTCTTC
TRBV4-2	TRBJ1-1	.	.	CASSHLTGEAFF	TGTGCCAGCAGCCATCTCACAGGGGAAGCTTTCTTT
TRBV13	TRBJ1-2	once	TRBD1	CASSPDRANYGYTF	TGTGCCAGCAGCCCGGACAGGGCTAACTATGGCTACACCTTC
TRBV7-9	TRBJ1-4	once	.	CASSPRSGGTNEKLFF	TGTGCCAGCAGCCCACGCTCGGGAGGGACTAATGAAAAACTGTTTTTT
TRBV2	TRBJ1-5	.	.	CASSSGGQPQHF	TGTGCCAGCAGTTCAGGAGGCCAGCCCCAGCATTTT
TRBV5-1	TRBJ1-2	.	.	CASSLEQGYGYTF	TGCGCCAGCAGCTTGGAGCAGGGCTATGGCTACACCTTC